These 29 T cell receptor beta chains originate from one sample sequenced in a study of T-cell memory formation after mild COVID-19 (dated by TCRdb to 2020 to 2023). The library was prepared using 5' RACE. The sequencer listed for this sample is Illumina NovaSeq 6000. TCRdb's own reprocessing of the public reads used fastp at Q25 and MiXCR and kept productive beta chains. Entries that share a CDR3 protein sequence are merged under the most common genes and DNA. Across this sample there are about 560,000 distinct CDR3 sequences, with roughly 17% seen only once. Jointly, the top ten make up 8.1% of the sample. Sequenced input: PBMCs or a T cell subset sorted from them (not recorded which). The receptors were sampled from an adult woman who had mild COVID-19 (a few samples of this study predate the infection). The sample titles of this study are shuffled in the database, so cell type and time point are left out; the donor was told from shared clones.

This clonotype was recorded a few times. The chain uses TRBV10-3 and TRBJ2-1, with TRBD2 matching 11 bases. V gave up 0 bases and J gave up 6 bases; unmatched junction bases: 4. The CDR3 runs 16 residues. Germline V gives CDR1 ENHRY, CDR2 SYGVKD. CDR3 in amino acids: CAISESGLADTNEQFF. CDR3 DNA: TGTGCCATCAGTGAGTCGGGACTAGCGGACACCAATGAGCAGTTCTTC.

Written as DNA, the CDR3 is TGTGCCATCAGTGACGGAGGAAGCGGGAGGGCCACCGGGGAGCTGTTTTTT. Protein sequence: CAISDGGSGRATGELFF. The rearrangement links TRBV10-3 to TRBJ2-2; 10 positions match TRBD2. V was pared by 3 bases and J by 4 bases, with 8 bases of the junction left unmatched. There are 17 residues in the CDR3. In germline, CDR1 is ENHRY, CDR2 SYGVKD.

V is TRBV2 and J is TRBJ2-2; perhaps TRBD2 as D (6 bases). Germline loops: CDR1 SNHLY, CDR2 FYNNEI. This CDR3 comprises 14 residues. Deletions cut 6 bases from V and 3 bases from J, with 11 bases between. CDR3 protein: CASSHSGDTGELFF. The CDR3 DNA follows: TGTGCCAGCAGCCACTCGGGAGACACCGGGGAGCTGTTTTTT. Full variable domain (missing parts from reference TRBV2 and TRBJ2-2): EPEVTQTPSHQVTQMGQEVILRCVPISNHLYFYWYRQILGQKVEFLVSFYNNEISEKSEIFDDQFSVERPDGSNFTLKIRSTKLEDSAMYFCASSHSGDTGELFFGEGSRLTVL.

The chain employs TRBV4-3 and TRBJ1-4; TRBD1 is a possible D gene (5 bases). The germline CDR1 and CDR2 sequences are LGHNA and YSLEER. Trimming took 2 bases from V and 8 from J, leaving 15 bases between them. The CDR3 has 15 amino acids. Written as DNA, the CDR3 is TGCGCCAGCAGCCAACGAGCCGGGGCGGGGGAAAAACTGTTTTTT. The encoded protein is CASSQRAGAGEKLFF.

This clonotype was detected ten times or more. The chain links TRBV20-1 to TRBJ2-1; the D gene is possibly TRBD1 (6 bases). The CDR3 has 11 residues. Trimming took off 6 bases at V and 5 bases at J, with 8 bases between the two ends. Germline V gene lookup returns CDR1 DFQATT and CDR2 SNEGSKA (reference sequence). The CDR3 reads CSAGTHNEQFF. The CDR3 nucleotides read TGCAGTGCGGGGACACACAATGAGCAGTTCTTC.

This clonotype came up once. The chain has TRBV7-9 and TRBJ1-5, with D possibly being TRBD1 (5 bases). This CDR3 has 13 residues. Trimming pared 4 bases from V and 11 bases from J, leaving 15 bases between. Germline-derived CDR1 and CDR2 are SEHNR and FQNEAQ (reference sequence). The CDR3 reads CASSSPGAVAQHF. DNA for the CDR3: TGTGCCAGCAGCTCTCCCGGGGCGGTCGCCCAGCATTTT.

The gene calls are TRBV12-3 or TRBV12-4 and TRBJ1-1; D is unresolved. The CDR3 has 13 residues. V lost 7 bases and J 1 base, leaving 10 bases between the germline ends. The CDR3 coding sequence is TGTGCCAGCACCTGGGAGGGGAACACTGAAGCTTTCTTT. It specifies CASTWEGNTEAFF.

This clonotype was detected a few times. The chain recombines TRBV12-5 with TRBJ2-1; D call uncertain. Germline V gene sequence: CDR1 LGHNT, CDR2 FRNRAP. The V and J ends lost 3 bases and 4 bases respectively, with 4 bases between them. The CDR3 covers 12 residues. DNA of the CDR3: TGTGCTAGTGGTTTAAGTTACAATGAGCAGTTCTTC. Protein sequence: CASGLSYNEQFF.

DNA for the CDR3: TGTGCCAGCACTCTGGGCGGGCAAGAGACCCAGTACTTC. Translation: CASTLGGQETQYF. This chain joins TRBV18 and TRBJ2-5; D might be TRBD2 (5 bases). Germline assignment: CDR1 KGHSH and CDR2 LQKENI. V gave up 8 bases and J gave up 2 bases, with 12 bases separating them. The CDR3 runs 13 residues.

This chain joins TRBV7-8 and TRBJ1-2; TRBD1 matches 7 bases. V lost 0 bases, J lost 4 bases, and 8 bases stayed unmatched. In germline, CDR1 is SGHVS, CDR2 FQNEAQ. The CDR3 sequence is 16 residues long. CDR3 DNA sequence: TGTGCCAGCAGCTTAGCGAGTGGGGGACAGACCTATGGCTACACCTTC. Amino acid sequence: CASSLASGGQTYGYTF.

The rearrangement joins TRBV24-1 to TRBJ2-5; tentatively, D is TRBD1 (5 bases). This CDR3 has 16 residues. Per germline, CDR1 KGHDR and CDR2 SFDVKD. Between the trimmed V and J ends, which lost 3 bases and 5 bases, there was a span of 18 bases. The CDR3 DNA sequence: TGTGCCACCAGTGATCCGCAGGGATATCGAGAGGAGACCCAGTACTTC. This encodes CATSDPQGYREETQYF.

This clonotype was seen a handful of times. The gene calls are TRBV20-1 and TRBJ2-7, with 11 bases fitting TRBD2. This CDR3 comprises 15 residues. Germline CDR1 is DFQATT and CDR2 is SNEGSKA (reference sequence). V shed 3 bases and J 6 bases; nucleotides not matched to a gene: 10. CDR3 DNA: TGCAGTGCTAGGGAGAAACTAGCGGGAGACGTCGAGCAGTACTTC. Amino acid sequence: CSAREKLAGDVEQYF.

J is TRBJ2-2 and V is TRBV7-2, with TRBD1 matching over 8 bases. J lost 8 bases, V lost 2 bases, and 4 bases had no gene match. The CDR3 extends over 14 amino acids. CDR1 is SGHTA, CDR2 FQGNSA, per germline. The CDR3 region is CASSLQGALGELFF. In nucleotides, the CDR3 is TGTGCCAGCAGCTTACAGGGGGCGCTTGGGGAGCTGTTTTTT.

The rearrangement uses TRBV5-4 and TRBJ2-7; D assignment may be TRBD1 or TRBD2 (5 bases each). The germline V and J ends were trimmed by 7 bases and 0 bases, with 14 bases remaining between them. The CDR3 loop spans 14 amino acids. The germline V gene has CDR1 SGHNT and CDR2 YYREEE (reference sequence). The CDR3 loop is CASGADGASYEQYF. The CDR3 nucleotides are TGTGCCAGCGGTGCGGACGGGGCCTCCTACGAGCAGTACTTC.

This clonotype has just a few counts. The CDR3 DNA follows: TGTGCCAGCAGTTTTGGGAGGCGGTTTAGCAATCAGCCCCAGCATTTT. Translating it yields CASSFGRRFSNQPQHF. The V call is TRBV12-3 or TRBV12-4, the J call TRBJ1-5; D not resolved. Trimming removed 3 bases at V and 0 bases at J, with 12 bases between. This CDR3 comprises 16 residues.

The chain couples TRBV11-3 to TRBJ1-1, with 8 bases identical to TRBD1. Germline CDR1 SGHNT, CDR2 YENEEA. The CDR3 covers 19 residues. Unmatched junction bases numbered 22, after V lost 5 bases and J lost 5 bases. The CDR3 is CASSGYRGQGATYKTEAFF. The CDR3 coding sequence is TGTGCCAGCAGCGGGTATAGGGGGCAGGGGGCGACGTATAAGACTGAAGCTTTCTTT.

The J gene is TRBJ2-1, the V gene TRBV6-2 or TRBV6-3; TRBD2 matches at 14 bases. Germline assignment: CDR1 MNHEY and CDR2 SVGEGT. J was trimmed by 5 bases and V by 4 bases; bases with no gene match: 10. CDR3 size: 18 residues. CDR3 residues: CASSSIGLAGGLHNEQFF. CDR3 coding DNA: TGTGCCAGCAGTTCAATCGGACTAGCGGGAGGACTCCACAATGAGCAGTTCTTC.

The CDR3 DNA is TGTGCCAGCAGCCAAGCTGAGGGGCCTGGGCAAGAGACCCAGTACTTC. This gives the protein CASSQAEGPGQETQYF. This chain connects TRBV3-1 to TRBJ2-5, with D perhaps assigned TRBD1 or TRBD2 (5 bases each). The germline gives CDR1 LGHDT, CDR2 YNNKEL (reference sequence). The CDR3 extends over 16 amino acids. V lost 1 base and J lost 2, with 14 bases in between.

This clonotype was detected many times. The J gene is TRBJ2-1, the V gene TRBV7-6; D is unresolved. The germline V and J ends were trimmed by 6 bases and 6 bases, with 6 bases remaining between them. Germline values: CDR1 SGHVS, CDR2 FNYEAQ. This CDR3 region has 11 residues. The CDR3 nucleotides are TGTGCCAGCAGTTCTACCAATGAGCAGTTCTTC. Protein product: CASSSTNEQFF.

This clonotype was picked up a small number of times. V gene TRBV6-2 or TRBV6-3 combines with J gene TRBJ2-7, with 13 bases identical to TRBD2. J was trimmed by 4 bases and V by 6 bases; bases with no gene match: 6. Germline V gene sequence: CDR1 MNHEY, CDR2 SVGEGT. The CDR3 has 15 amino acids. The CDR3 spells CASSTGLAGDYEQYF. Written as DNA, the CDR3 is TGTGCCAGCAGCACCGGACTAGCGGGAGATTACGAGCAGTACTTC.

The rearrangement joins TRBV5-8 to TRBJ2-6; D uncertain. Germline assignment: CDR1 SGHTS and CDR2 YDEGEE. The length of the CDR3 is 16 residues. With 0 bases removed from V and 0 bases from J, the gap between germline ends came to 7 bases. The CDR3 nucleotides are TGTGCCAGCAGCTTGGACTACATCTCTGGGGCCAACGTCCTGACTTTC. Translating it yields CASSLDYISGANVLTF.

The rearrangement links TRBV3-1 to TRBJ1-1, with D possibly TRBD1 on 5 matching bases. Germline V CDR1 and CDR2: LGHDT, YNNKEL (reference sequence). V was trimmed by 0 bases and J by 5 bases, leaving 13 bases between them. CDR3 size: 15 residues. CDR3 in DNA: TGTGCCAGCAGCCAAGATGTTCTCGCAGGGACTGAAGCTTTCTTT. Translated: CASSQDVLAGTEAFF.

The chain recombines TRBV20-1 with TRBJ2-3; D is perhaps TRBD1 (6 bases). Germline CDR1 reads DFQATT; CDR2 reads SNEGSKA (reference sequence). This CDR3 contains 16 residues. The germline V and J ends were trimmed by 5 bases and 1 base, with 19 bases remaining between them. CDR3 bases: TGCAGTGCTGGAAAGATCAACAGGGTTGGCACAGATACGCAGTATTTT. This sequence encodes CSAGKINRVGTDTQYF.

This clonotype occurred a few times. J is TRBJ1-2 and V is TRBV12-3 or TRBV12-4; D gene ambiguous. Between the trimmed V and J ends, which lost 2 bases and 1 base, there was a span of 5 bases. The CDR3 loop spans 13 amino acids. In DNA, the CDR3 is TGTGCCAGCAGTTTAAGGGATAACTATGGCTACACCTTC. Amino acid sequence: CASSLRDNYGYTF.

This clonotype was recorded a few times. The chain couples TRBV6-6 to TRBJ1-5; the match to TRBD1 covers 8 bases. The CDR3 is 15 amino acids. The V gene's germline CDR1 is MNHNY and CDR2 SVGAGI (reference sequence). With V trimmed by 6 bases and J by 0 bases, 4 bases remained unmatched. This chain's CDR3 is CASRRQGNSNQPQHF. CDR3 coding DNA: TGTGCCAGCAGACGACAGGGGAATAGCAATCAGCCCCAGCATTTT.

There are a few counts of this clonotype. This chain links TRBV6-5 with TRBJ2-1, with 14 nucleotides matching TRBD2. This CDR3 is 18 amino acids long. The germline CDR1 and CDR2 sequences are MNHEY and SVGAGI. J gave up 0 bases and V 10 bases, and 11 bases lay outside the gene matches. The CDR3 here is CATTGTSGGYRSYNEQFF. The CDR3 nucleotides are TGTGCCACCACCGGGACTAGCGGGGGATACCGCTCCTACAATGAGCAGTTCTTC.

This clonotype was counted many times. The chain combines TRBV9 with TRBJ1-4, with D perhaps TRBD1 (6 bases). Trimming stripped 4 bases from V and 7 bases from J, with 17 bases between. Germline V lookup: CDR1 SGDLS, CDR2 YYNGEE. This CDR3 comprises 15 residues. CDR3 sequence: CASSSTPDSGEKLFF. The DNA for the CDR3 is TGTGCCAGCAGCTCCACCCCGGACAGTGGTGAAAAACTGTTTTTT. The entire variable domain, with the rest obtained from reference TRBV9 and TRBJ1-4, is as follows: DSGVTQTPKHLITATGQRVTLRCSPRSGDLSVYWYQQSLDQGLQFLIQYYNGEERAKGNILERFSAQQFPDLHSELNLSSLELGDSALYFCASSSTPDSGEKLFFGSGTQLSVL.

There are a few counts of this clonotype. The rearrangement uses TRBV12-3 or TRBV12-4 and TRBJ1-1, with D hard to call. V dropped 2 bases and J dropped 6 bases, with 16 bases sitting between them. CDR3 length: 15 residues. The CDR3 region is CASSLNGITRAEAFF. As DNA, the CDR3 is TGTGCCAGCAGTTTAAATGGGATTACTCGGGCTGAAGCTTTCTTT.

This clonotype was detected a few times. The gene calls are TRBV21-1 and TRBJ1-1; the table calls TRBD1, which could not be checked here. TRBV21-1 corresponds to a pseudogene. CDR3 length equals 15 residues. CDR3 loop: CASSIYRIRNTEAFF. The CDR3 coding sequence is TGTGCCAGCAGCATCTACAGGATTCGGAACACTGAAGCTTTCTTT.